Presented here are 8 T cell receptor beta chains from one specimen sequenced in a study of cytomegalovirus exposure and HLA in healthy donors. The PCR employed 60 Vbeta primers together with 13 Jbeta primers. Sequenced by immunoSEQ multiplex PCR; TCRdb stores in-frame clones only, minus some. The table has around 170,000 clones, around 85% seen once. The sample taken for sequencing was PBMCs. Receptors originate from a man over 45 in good health and CMV-seronegative.

This clone was detected only a few times. This chain joins TRBV5-6 and TRBJ2-7; TRBD1 aligns across 10 bases. Germline V CDR1 and CDR2: SGHDT, YYEEEE. The J segment lost 2 bases and the V segment lost 4 bases, leaving 6 bases of the junction unmatched. The CDR3 loop spans 15 amino acids. CDR3 loop: CASSAFGQGAYEQYF. In DNA, the CDR3 is TGTGCCAGCAGCGCCTTCGGACAGGGGGCCTACGAGCAGTACTTC.

This clone showed up just a few times. This chain links TRBV5-1 with TRBJ2-2, with 8 bases fitting TRBD1. The CDR3 has 19 residues. Per germline, CDR1 SGHRS and CDR2 YFSETQ. Trimming cost V 0 bases and J 4 bases; bases outside gene matches: 14. The CDR3 DNA reads as TGCGCCAGCAGCTTGGCCCTGGGGGCAGGGGGCCGTAGCACCGGGGAGCTGTTTTTT. Its translation is CASSLALGAGGRSTGELFF.

As to this clone: One end of the junction does not line up with germline, which may come from a read error. V is TRBV7-9 and J is TRBJ2-3; 7 bases map to TRBD1. Looked up from germline, CDR1 is SEHNR and CDR2 is FQNEAQ (reference sequence). The CDR3 consists of 12 residues. DNA of the CDR3: TGTTCCAGCAGCATGACAGGGGATACGCAGTATTTT. It yields the protein CSSSMTGDTQYF.

This chain joins TRBV2 and TRBJ1-2, with 8 bases lining up with TRBD1. The CDR3 runs to 13 residues. Germline V gives CDR1 SNHLY, CDR2 FYNNEI. V trimming: 4 bases; J trimming: 2 bases; junction bases outside the gene matches: 0. The chain's CDR3 is CASSGDRNYGYTF. The CDR3 coding sequence is TGTGCCAGCAGTGGGGACAGGAACTATGGCTACACCTTC.

This clone showed up just a few times. This chain joins TRBV29-1 and TRBJ2-2, with D tentatively TRBD2 (6 bases). There are 13 residues in the CDR3. The V end lost 5 bases, the J end lost 4 bases, and 11 bases lay between the germline ends. Germline CDR1 reads SQVTM; CDR2 reads ANQGSEA. The CDR3 sequence is CSVTKEGTGELFF. For the CDR3, the DNA is TGCAGCGTTACTAAGGAGGGCACCGGGGAGCTGTTTTTT.

V gene TRBV5-1 combines with J gene TRBJ2-7; D might be TRBD1 (6 bases). CDR3 length: 13 amino acids. The V gene's germline CDR1 is SGHRS and CDR2 YFSETQ. Trimming pared 4 bases from V and 6 bases from J, leaving 14 bases between. Here the CDR3 reads CASSLTGSSEQYF. The CDR3 DNA is TGCGCCAGCAGCCTCACAGGGTCTAGCGAGCAGTACTTC.

V and J are TRBV9 and TRBJ1-2; D call uncertain. This CDR3 has 12 amino acids. Trimming pared 1 base from V and 5 bases from J, leaving 6 bases between. Germline values: CDR1 SGDLS, CDR2 YYNGEE. The CDR3: CASSVTGYGYTF. DNA of the CDR3: TGTGCCAGCAGCGTAACGGGTTATGGCTACACCTTC.

CDR3 in amino acids: CASSLTGSNTEAFF. For the CDR3, the DNA is TGCGCCAGCAGCTTGACAGGGTCGAACACTGAAGCTTTCTTT. The chain couples TRBV10-1 to TRBJ1-1, with 7 bases lining up with TRBD1. The CDR3 sequence is 14 residues long. Trimming cost V 6 bases and J 1 base; bases outside gene matches: 5. Germline V lookup: CDR1 WNHNN, CDR2 SYGVQD (reference sequence).